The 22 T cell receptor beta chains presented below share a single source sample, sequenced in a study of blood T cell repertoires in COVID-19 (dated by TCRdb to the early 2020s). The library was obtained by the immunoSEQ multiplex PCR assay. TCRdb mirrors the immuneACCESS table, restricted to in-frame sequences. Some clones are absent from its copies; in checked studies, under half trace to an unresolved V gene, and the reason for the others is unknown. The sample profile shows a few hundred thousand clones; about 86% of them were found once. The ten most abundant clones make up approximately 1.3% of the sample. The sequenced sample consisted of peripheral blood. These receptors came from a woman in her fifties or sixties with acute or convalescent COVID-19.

CDR3 nucleotide sequence: TGTGCCAGCAGCGTAGTTGGTAGCGGGGGAGATACGCAGTATTTT. Encoded protein: CASSVVGSGGDTQYF. The chain has TRBV9 and TRBJ2-3, with TRBD2 matching 9 bases. The germline gives CDR1 SGDLS, CDR2 YYNGEE. The V segment lost 0 bases and the J segment 5 bases; nucleotides outside the gene matches: 4. The CDR3 sequence is 15 residues long.

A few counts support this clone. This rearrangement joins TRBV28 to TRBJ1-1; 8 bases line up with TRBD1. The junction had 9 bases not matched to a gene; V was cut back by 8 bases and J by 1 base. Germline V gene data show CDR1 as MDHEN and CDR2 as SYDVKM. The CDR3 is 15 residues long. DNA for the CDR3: TGTGCCAGCGGCCAGGGGGCGGCTGGGAACACTGAAGCTTTCTTT. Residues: CASGQGAAGNTEAFF.

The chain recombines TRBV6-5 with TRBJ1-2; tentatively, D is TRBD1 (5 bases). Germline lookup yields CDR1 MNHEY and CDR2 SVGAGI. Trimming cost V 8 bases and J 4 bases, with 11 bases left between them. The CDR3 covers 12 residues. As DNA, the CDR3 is TGTGCCAGCTGGACCGGGGGCTATGGCTACACCTTC. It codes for CASWTGGYGYTF.

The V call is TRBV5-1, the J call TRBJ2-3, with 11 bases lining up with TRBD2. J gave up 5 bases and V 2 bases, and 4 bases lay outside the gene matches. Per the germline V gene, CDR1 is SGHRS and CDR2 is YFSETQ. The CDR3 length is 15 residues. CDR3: CASSFLAGGKDTQYF. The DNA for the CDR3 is TGCGCCAGCAGCTTTCTAGCGGGGGGTAAAGATACGCAGTATTTT.

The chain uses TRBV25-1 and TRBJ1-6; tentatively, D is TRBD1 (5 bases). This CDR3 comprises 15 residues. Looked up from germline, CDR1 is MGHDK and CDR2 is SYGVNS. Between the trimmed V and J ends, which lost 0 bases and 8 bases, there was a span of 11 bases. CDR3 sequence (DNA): TGTGCCAGCAGTGAATATAGGGGATTTGATTCACCCCTCCACTTT. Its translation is CASSEYRGFDSPLHF.

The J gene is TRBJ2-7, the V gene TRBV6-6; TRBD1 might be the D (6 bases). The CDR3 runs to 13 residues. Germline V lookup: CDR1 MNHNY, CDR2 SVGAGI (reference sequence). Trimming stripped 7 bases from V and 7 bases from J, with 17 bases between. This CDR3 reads CASNPTGLGEQYF. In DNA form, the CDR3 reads TGTGCCAGCAACCCGACAGGCCTCGGAGAGCAGTACTTC.

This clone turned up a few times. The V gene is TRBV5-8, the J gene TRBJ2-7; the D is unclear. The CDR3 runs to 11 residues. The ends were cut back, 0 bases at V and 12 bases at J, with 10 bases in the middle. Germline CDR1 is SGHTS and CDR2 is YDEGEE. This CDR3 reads CASSLDTLAYV. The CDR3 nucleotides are TGTGCCAGCAGCTTGGACACCCTGGCGTACGTC.

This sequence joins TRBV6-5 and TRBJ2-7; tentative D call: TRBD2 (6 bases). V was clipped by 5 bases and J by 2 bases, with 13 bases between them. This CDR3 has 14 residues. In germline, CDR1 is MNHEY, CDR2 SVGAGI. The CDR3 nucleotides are TGTGCCAGCAGTACCGGGACTCTACCCTACGAGCAGTACTTC. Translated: CASSTGTLPYEQYF.

In DNA, the CDR3 is TGTGCCAGCAGTTCCGTCGGGACCTACGAGCAGTACGTC. Protein: CASSSVGTYEQYV. The rearrangement links TRBV28 to TRBJ2-7; the D gene is possibly TRBD2 (5 bases). The germline V and J ends were trimmed by 4 bases and 2 bases, with 9 bases remaining between them. Germline V CDR1 and CDR2: MDHEN, SYDVKM. The CDR3 is 13 residues long.

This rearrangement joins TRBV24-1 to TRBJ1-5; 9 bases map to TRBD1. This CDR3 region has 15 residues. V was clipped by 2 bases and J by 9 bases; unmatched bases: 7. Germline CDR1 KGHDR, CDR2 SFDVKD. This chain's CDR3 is CATSDSGTGIWPQHF. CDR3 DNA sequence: TGTGCCACCAGTGATTCCGGGACAGGGATTTGGCCCCAGCATTTT.

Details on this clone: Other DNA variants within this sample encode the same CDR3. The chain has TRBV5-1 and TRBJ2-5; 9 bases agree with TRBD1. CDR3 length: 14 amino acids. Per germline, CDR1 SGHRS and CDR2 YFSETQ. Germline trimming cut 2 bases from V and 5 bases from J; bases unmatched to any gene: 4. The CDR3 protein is CASSLQGAGETQYF. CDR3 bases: TGCGCCAGCAGCTTACAGGGGGCTGGCGAGACCCAGTACTTC.

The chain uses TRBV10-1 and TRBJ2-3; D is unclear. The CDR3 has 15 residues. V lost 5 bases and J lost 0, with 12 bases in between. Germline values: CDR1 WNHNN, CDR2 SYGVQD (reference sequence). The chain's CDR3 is CASSYLDTSTDTQYF. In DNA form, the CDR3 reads TGCGCCAGCAGTTACTTAGACACTAGCACAGATACGCAGTATTTT.

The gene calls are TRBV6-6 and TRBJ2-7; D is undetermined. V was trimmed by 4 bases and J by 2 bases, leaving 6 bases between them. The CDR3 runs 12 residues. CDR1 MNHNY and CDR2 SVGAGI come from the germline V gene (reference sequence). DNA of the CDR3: TGTGCCAGCAGTTTTGGGCCCTACGAGCAGTACTTC. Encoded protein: CASSFGPYEQYF.

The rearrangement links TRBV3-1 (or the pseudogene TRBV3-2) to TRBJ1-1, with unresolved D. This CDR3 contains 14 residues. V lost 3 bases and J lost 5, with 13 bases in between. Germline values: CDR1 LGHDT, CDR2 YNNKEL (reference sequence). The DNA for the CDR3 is TGTGCCAGCAGCCACGGAGGGAGCAGGACTGAAGCTTTCTTT. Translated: CASSHGGSRTEAFF.

The CDR3 DNA is TGTGCCAGCAGCCACCCGGGCGGGACAGGGGGTACCTTGGCTTTCTTT. This encodes CASSHPGGTGGTLAFF. The chain carries TRBV14 and TRBJ1-1; 11 bases are a match to TRBD1. This CDR3 comprises 16 residues. Germline trimming cut 3 bases from V and 11 bases from J; bases unmatched to any gene: 14. CDR1 and CDR2 from the germline V gene are SGHDN and FVKESK.

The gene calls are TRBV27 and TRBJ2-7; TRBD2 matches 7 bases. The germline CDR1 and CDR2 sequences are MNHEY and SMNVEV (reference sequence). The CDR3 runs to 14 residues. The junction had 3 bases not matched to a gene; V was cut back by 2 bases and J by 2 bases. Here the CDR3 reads CASSLRAGPYEQYF. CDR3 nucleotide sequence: TGTGCCAGCAGTTTAAGAGCGGGACCCTACGAGCAGTACTTC.

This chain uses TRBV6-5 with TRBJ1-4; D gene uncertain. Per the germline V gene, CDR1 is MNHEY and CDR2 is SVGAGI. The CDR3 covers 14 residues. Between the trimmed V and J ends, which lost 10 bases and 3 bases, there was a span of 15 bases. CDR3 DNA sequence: TGTGCCACCTGCTCGGGGTCAGCTAATGAAAAACTGTTTTTT. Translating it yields CATCSGSANEKLFF.

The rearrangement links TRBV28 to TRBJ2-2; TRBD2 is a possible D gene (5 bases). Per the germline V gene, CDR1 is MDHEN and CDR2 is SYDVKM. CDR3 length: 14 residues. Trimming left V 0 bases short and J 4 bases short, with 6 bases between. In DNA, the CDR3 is TGTGCCAGCAGTTTATGGGGAGCCACCGGGGAGCTGTTTTTT. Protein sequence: CASSLWGATGELFF. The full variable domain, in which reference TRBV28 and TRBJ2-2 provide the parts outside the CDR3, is DVKVTQSSRYLVKRTGEKVFLECVQDMDHENMFWYRQDPGLGLRLIYFSYDVKMKEKGDIPEGYSVSREKKERFSLILESASTNQTSMYLCASSLWGATGELFFGEGSRLTVL.

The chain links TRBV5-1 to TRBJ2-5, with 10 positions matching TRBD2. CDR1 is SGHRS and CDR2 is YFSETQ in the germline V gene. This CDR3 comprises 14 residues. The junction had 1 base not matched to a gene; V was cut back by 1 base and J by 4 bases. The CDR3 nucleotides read TGCGCCAGCAGCTTGATAGCGGGAGGAGAGACCCAGTACTTC. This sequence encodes CASSLIAGGETQYF.

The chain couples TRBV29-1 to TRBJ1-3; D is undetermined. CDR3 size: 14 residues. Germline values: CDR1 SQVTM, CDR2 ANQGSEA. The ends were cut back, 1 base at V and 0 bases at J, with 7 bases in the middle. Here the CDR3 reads CSVEGSSSGNTIYF. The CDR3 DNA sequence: TGCAGCGTTGAAGGGTCCAGCTCTGGAAACACCATATATTTT. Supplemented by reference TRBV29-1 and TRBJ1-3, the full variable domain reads SAVISQKPSRDICQRGTSLTIQCQVDSQVTMMFWYRQQPGQSLTLIATANQGSEATYESGFVIDKFPISRPNLTFSTLTVSNMSPEDSSIYLCSVEGSSSGNTIYFGEGSWLTVV.

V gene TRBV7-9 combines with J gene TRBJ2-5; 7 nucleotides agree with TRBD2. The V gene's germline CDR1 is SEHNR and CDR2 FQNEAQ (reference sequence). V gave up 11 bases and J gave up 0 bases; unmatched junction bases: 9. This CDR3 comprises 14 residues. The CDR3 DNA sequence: TGTGCCCTGGCGGCTAGCGGTTACCAAGAGACCCAGTACTTC. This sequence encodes CALAASGYQETQYF.

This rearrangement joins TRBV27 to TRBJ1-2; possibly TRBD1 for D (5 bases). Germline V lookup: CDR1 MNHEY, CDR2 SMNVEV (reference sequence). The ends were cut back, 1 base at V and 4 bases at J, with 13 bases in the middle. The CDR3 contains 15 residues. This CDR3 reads CASSLYGPGLYGYTF. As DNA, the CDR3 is TGTGCCAGCAGTTTATACGGCCCGGGACTCTATGGCTACACCTTC.